The rows below give T cell receptor beta chains drawn from one sample of a study of T cell responses to AZD1222 COVID-19 vaccine. Sequencing used immunoSEQ multiplex PCR; TCRdb keeps in-frame clones, though not all of them. There are about 56,000 clones in the sample; over 75% occur only once, and less than 15% lies in the top ten. Source: peripheral blood, taken on day 0 of AZD1222 vaccination. The receptors derive from an adult in good health. Both conserved end residues are part of each CDR3. A D gene is named only where the DNA matches it firmly. Clone size is shown for a subset of rows, as once, few, many or a class of expanded clone.

v_gene	d_gene	j_gene	abundance	CDR3nt	CDR3aa
TRBV10-2	TRBD1	TRBJ1-2	.	TGCGCCAGCAGTGTGATCTTGGCCGGGACAGTTAACTATGGCTACACCTTC	CASSVILAGTVNYGYTF
TRBV5-5	.	TRBJ2-1	.	TGTGCCAGCAGCCCCATCCAGGGATCACCTGAGCAGTTCTTC	CASSPIQGSPEQFF
TRBV7-3	TRBD2	TRBJ2-1	.	TGTGCCAGCAGCTTTTTACCCGGGGGGGCTAGTGAGCAGTTCTTC	CASSFLPGGASEQFF
TRBV28	.	TRBJ1-1	.	TGTGCCAGCAGTCTCATGAACACTGAAGCTTTCTTT	CASSLMNTEAFF
TRBV4-1	TRBD2	TRBJ2-2	.	TGCGCCAGCAGCCGGGAGGGTTCGAGCGCCGGGGAGCTGTTTTTT	CASSREGSSAGELFF
TRBV11-2	.	TRBJ1-6	.	TGTGCCAGCAGCTATGGGGCGAGCTCCTATAATTCACCCCTCCACTTT	CASSYGASSYNSPLHF
TRBV6-5	TRBD1	TRBJ1-6	once	TGTGCCAGCAGTAGACCGGGACAGGGCTATTCACCCCTCCACTTT	CASSRPGQGYSPLHF
TRBV3-1/TRBV3-2	.	TRBJ2-3	once	TGTGCCAGCAGCCAAGACTCCGGGCCCCCCGCTACGCAGTATTTT	CASSQDSGPPATQYF
TRBV11-3	.	TRBJ2-2	.	TGTGCCAGCAGCTCACTCGACAGCACCGGGGAGCTGTTTTTT	CASSSLDSTGELFF
TRBV19	.	TRBJ2-1	.	TGTGCCAGTACGTACTATGGTGAGCAGTTCTTC	CASTYYGEQFF
TRBV5-5	TRBD1	TRBJ1-6	.	TGTGCCAGCAGCTCGACAGGGGGCCCTAATTCACCCCTCCACTTT	CASSSTGGPNSPLHF
TRBV4-1	TRBD2	TRBJ2-3	.	TGCGCCAGCAGCCAAAAATCAATTCCGGGACTAGCGGATACAGATACGCAGTATTTT	CASSQKSIPGLADTDTQYF
TRBV7-3	TRBD1	TRBJ2-2	.	TGTGCCAGCAGCATGACAGGGACCGGGGAGCTGTTTTTT	CASSMTGTGELFF
TRBV5-5	.	TRBJ1-1	.	TGTGCCAGCAGCCGGGTTGGGCAGGGCACTGAAGCTTTCTTT	CASSRVGQGTEAFF
TRBV6-1	.	TRBJ1-2	once	TGTGCCAGCAGTGAATCTCCCCGTAGGGGGGGAAACTATGGCTACACCTTC	CASSESPRRGGNYGYTF
TRBV4-1	TRBD1	TRBJ1-1	large	TGCGCCAGCAGCCAAGAAAACGGCTACGGACAGGGGCAGAACACTGAAGCTTTCTTT	CASSQENGYGQGQNTEAFF
TRBV19	.	TRBJ2-3	.	TGTGCCAGTCTCAGTGGAGATACGCAGTATTTT	CASLSGDTQYF
TRBV24-1	.	TRBJ2-1	few	TGTGCCACCAGTGATGCACACTACAATGAGCAGTTCTTC	CATSDAHYNEQFF
TRBV7-2	.	TRBJ1-4	.	TGTGCCAGCAGCTCAGAGGCGTCAACTAATGAAAAACTGTTTTTT	CASSSEASTNEKLFF
TRBV24-1	.	TRBJ2-7	.	TGTGCCACCAGTGATTTAGGACGGTTAAGCTCCTACGAGCAGTACTTC	CATSDLGRLSSYEQYF
TRBV28	.	TRBJ2-1	.	TGTGCCAGCAGCCATGTCGCAGGGCCCAATGAGCAGTTCTTC	CASSHVAGPNEQFF
TRBV5-1	.	TRBJ1-5	.	TGCGCCAGCAGGGATTCTCTTAATCAGCCCCAGCATTTT	CASRDSLNQPQHF
TRBV19	.	TRBJ1-5	.	TGTGCCAGTACAAATCGGGCCTCCAATCAGCCCCAGCATTTT	CASTNRASNQPQHF
TRBV3-1/TRBV3-2	.	TRBJ2-2	.	TGTGCCAGCAGCCATGGACTGACAGCGGCCGGGGAGCTGTTTTTT	CASSHGLTAAGELFF
TRBV28	.	TRBJ1-1	.	TGTGCCAGCAGTCGCCCAGGGGCGACTGAAGCTTTCTTT	CASSRPGATEAFF
TRBV5-1	.	TRBJ2-3	.	TGCGCCAGCAGCCTCTCTATCGGCGCGGCGCAGTATTTT	CASSLSIGAAQYF
TRBV28	TRBD1	TRBJ1-5	.	TGTGCCAGCGGGACCGGACAGGGATTGAATCAGCCCCAGCATTTT	CASGTGQGLNQPQHF
TRBV11-2	TRBD1	TRBJ1-6	.	TGTGCCAGCAGCTCACAGGGGCGAGACTCACCCCTCCACTTT	CASSSQGRDSPLHF
TRBV15	.	TRBJ1-3	.	TGTGCCACCAGCTCCGGGACTACGGGAAACACCATATATTTT	CATSSGTTGNTIYF
TRBV6-5	.	TRBJ1-1	.	TGTGCCAGCAGTTCAGAGGCCTGGAACACTGAAGCTTTCTTT	CASSSEAWNTEAFF
TRBV2	TRBD1	TRBJ1-4	.	TGTGCCAGCAGTTCGGGACAGCTTAATGAAAAACTGTTTTTT	CASSSGQLNEKLFF
TRBV28	TRBD2	TRBJ2-5	.	TGTGCCAGCAGTCCGCTAGCGGGAGAAGAGACCCAGTACTTC	CASSPLAGEETQYF
TRBV28	.	TRBJ2-6	.	TGTGCCAGCAGTTCCGGGGGCCCCGGGGCCAACGTCCTGACTTTC	CASSSGGPGANVLTF
TRBV2	.	TRBJ2-7	once	TGTGCCAGCGGGACAACGAGGGGCTACGAGCAGTACTTC	CASGTTRGYEQYF
TRBV7-9	.	TRBJ2-5	.	TGTGCCAGCAGCTTATCTTTTTTCGAGACCCAGTACTTC	CASSLSFFETQYF
TRBV6-4	.	TRBJ2-1	.	TGTGCCAGCAGTGAGGGCCATAGCTCCTACAATGAGCAGTTCTTC	CASSEGHSSYNEQFF
TRBV5-1	TRBD1	TRBJ2-7	once	TGCGCCAGCAGCTGGGGACAGGTGGGGGCCGAGCAGTACTTC	CASSWGQVGAEQYF
TRBV2	.	TRBJ2-3	.	TGTGCCAGCCCGAGAGAAGGGGAAAGAACAGATACGCAGTATTTT	CASPREGERTDTQYF
TRBV20-1	.	TRBJ2-3	once	TGCAGTGCTAGTAACCCTGATAGCACAGATACGCAGTATTTT	CSASNPDSTDTQYF
TRBV25-1	.	TRBJ1-1	.	TGTGCCAGCAGGGACACTGAAGCTTTCTTT	CASRDTEAFF
TRBV7-9	.	TRBJ1-2	.	TGTGCCAGCAACGACTTCGGAATAGCTAACTATGGCTACACCTTC	CASNDFGIANYGYTF
TRBV2	.	TRBJ2-3	.	TGTGCCAGCAGAAGGGTTGCAGATACGCAGTATTTT	CASRRVADTQYF
TRBV7-8	TRBD2	TRBJ2-2	.	TGTGCCAGCAGCAAGGGACTAGCGAGTTACACCGGGGAGCTGTTTTTT	CASSKGLASYTGELFF
TRBV12-3/TRBV12-4	.	TRBJ2-2	.	TGTGCCAGCAGTTTTTTGACAACCGGGGAGCTGTTTTTT	CASSFLTTGELFF
TRBV29-1	TRBD2	TRBJ2-7	.	TGCAGCGTTGACTTAGCGGGGGGTTACGAGCAGTACTTC	CSVDLAGGYEQYF
TRBV24-1	TRBD1	TRBJ1-1	.	TGTGCCACCAGGCACAGGGGCAGGACTGAAGCTTTCTTT	CATRHRGRTEAFF
TRBV27	.	TRBJ1-1	.	TGTGCCAGCAGTACCAGACAGACTCTGAACACTGAAGCTTTCTTT	CASSTRQTLNTEAFF
TRBV7-2	.	TRBJ1-2	.	TGTGCCAGCAGCTATGGCGGGACACAGAACTATGGCTACACCTTC	CASSYGGTQNYGYTF
TRBV6-6	.	TRBJ2-2	.	TGTGCCAGCAGCACCACTACCGGGGAGCTGTTTTTT	CASSTTTGELFF
TRBV6-5	TRBD1	TRBJ1-2	.	TGTGCCAGCAGTTCCTACACAGGGGCTAGCTATGGCTACACCTTC	CASSSYTGASYGYTF
TRBV19	.	TRBJ1-5	.	TGTGCCAGTAGTACGTACTCCGGACAGATCAATCAGCCCCAGCATTTT	CASSTYSGQINQPQHF
TRBV6-6	TRBD2	TRBJ2-7	.	TGTGCCAGCAGTCCGCTCGGACTAGCGGGCAACTACGAGCAGTACTTC	CASSPLGLAGNYEQYF
TRBV6-5	TRBD1	TRBJ2-7	.	TGTGCCAGCGGGCAGGGGGCTTACTACGAGCAGTACTTC	CASGQGAYYEQYF
TRBV28	.	TRBJ1-3	.	TGTGCCAGCAGTTTGGTTATGGGAATCAACTCTGGAAACACCATATATTTT	CASSLVMGINSGNTIYF
TRBV7-2	.	TRBJ1-2	.	TGTGCCAGCAGCAGGGGCAGCGACTCCTACTATGGCTACACCTTC	CASSRGSDSYYGYTF
TRBV28	.	TRBJ2-2	.	TGTGCCAGCAGTTCTACAGTCACCGGGGAGCTGTTTTTT	CASSSTVTGELFF
TRBV14	.	TRBJ1-1	.	TGTGCCAGCAGCCTTAGGCCCTCAGTAGGAGCTTTCTTT	CASSLRPSVGAFF
TRBV3-1/TRBV3-2	.	TRBJ1-1	once	TGTGCCAGCAGCCGGCCTAGGGGCATGAACACTGAAGCTTTCTTT	CASSRPRGMNTEAFF
TRBV10-2	TRBD2	TRBJ2-7	few	TGCGCCAGCAGTGAGGTAGCGGGGGGCCCCTACGAGCAGTACTTC	CASSEVAGGPYEQYF
TRBV19	.	TRBJ2-1	once	TGTGCCAGTAGTTTTGGAGGATCAGCCTACAATGAGCAGTTCTTC	CASSFGGSAYNEQFF